This T cell receptor beta chain was identified during a study of Ad26.COV2.S vaccination and SARS-CoV-2 variants. Whole-study context: Donor was one of the participants in the Ad26.COV2.S arm of the COV1001 trial. Study-wide results and caveats: Substantial breadth in spike-specific CD8+ and CD4+ T cell responses was reportedly seen after vaccination.

Comments on this clone: Its matching antigen is unknown.

The treatment was: roughly 20 received Ad26.COV2.S at low or high dose, single or two shots; roughly five received placebo; per-sample allocation not given. Day 63 following the first vaccine or placebo injection was when the samples were taken. Aged 18-55 years, donor was enrolled in Boston in 2020. V was shortened by 4 bases and J by 0 bases, with 16 bases between the two germline ends. The CDR3 has 16 residues. Germline CDR1 is SGHDT and CDR2 is YYEEEE. TCRdb's table, derived via immunoSEQ multiplex PCR, lists solely in-frame clones and lacks some. The sample consists of approximately 420,000 clones, about nine tenths of them appearing once.

The sequence came from a person between 18 and 65 years old who received the Ad26.COV2.S COVID-19 vaccine or a placebo. The chain employs TRBV5-6 and TRBJ2-5, with no clear D. This specimen consisted of peripheral blood, obtained in a trial of Ad26.COV2.S vaccine versus placebo. The CDR3 loop reads CASSPGAQLYQETQYF. CDR3 coding DNA: TGTGCCAGCAGCCCGGGCGCACAGCTTTACCAAGAGACCCAGTACTTC.